The clone carrying this T cell receptor (beta chain) was observed at least ten times. These data originate in a study of T-cell reconstitution after alpha-beta-depleted transplantation in children. Per germline, CDR1 SGDLS and CDR2 YYNGEE. The CDR3 extends over 14 amino acids. V shed 0 bases and J 2 bases; nucleotides not matched to a gene: 1. For TCRbeta, the library was prepared with unique molecular identifiers. A single record per CDR3 protein comes from TCRdb applying MiXCR to the PCR reads. The data show roughly 300,000 distinct CDR3 sequences, with around a tenth seen just once and around 2.3% held by the top ten.

The receptor comes from a human donor who donated a stem cell graft to a child with acute lymphoblastic leukemia. V is TRBV9 and J is TRBJ2-5; 7 bases map to TRBD1. Here the sequenced sample was PBMCs from the stem cell graft donor, taken from the stem cell graft. The CDR3 DNA reads TGTGCCAGCAGCGTAGGGGACAGACAAGAGACCCAGTACTTC. Encoded protein: CASSVGDRQETQYF.